Sequencing of this T cell receptor beta chain was carried out in a study of Tregs in tolerant kidney transplant recipients. General observations from the study: No direct test of biological reproducibility was done here.

Libraries were prepared by immunoSEQ multiplex PCR; TCRdb keeps only in-frame clonotypes and omits some of them. The data show some 240,000 clones, with about 86% seen just once and 0.64% held by the top ten. Unstimulated regulatory T cells (CD4+CD25+CD127-), CD4+CD25- non-regulatory cells, CD4 and CD8 cells were FACS-sorted from thawed PBMCs. There are 16 residues in the CDR3. In the case of this clone: Its antigen remains unknown.

Material for sequencing was CD4+ T cells from blood. The chain uses TRBV21-1 and TRBJ2-2; TRBD2 is taken as the D call from the table, unchecked against the DNA. TRBV21-1 is a listed pseudogene. The clonotype was recovered from a human donor in good health. The CDR3 loop reads CASSKSSGRADGELFF. The DNA for the CDR3 is TGTGCCAGCAGCAAGTCTAGCGGGAGGGCCGACGGGGAGCTGTTTTTT.